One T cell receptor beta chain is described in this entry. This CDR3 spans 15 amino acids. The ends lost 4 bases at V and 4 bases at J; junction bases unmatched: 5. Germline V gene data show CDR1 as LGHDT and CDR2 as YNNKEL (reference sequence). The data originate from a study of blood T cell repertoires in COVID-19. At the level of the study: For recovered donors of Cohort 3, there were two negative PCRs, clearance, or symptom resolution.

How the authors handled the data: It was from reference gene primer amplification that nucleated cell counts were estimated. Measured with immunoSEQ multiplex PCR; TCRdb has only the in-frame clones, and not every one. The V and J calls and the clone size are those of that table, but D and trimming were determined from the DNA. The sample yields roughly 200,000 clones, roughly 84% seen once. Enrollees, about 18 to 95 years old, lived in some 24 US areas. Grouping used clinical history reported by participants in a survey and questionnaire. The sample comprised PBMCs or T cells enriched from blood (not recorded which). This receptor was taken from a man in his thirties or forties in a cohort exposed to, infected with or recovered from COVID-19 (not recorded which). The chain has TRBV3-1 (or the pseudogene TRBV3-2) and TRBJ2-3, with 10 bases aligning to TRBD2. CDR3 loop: CASSRLAGGADTQYF. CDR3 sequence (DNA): TGTGCCAGCAGCCGCTTAGCGGGAGGTGCAGATACGCAGTATTTT.